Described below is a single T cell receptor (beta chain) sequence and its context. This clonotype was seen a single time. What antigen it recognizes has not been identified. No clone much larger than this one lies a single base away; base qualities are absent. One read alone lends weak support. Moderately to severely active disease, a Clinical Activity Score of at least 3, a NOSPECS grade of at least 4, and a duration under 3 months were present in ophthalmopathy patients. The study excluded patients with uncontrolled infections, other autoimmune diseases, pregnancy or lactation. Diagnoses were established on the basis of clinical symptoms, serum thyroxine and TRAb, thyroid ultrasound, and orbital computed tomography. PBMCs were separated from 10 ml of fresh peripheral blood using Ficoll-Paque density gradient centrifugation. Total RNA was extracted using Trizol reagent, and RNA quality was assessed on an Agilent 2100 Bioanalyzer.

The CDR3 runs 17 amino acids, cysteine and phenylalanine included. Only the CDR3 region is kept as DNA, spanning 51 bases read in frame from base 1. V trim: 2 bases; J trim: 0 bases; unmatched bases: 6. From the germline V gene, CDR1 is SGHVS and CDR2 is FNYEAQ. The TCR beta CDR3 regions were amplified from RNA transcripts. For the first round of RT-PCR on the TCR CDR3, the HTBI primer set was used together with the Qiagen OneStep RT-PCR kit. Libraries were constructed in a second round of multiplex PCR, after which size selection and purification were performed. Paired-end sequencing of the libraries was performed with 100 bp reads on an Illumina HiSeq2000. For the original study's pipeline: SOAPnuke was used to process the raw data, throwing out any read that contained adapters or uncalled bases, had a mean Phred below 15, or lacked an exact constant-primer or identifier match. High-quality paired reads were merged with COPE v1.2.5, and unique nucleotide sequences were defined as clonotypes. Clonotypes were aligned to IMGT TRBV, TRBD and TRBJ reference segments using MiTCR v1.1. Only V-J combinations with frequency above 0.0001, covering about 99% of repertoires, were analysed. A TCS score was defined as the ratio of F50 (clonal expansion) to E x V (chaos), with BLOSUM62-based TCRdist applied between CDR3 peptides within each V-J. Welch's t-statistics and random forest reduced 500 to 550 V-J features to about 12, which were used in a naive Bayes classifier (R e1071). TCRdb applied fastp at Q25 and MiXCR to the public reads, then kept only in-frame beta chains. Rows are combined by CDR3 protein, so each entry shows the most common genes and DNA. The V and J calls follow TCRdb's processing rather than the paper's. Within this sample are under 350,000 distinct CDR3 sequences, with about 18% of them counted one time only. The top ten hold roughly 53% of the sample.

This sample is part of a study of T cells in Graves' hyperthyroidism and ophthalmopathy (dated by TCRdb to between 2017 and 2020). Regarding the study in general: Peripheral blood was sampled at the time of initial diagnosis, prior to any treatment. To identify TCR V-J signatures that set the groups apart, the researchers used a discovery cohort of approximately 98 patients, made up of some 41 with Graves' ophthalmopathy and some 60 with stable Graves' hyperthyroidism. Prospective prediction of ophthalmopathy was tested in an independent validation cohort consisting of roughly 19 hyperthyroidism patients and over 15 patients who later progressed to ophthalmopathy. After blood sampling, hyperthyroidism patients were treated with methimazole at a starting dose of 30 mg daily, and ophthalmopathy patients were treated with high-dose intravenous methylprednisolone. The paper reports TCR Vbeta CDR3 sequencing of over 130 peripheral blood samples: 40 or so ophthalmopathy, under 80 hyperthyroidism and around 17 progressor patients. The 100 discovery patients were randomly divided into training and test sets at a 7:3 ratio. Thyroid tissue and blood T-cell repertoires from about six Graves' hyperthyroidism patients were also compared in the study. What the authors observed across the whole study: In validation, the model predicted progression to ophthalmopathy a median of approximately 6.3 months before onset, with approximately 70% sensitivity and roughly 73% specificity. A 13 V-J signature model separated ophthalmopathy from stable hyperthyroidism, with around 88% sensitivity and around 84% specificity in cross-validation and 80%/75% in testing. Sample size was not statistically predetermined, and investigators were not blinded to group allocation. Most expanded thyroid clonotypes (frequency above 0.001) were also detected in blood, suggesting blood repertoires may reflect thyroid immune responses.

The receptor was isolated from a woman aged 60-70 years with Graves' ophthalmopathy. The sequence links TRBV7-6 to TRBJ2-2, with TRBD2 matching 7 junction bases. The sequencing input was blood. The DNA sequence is TGTGCCAGCAGCTTAATAAGCGGGGCCACGAACACCGGGGAGCTGTTTTTT. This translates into CASSLISGATNTGELFF.